Sequencing of this T cell receptor beta chain was carried out in a study of control samples from healthy donors and cancer patients. This table comes from immunoSEQ multiplex PCR, and its TCRdb copy is limited to in-frame clones, with some not included. The sample consists of about 98,000 clones, roughly 86% of them appearing once. Germline-derived CDR1 and CDR2 are SGHRS and YFSETQ. J lost 2 bases, V lost 3 bases, and 5 bases had no gene match. The CDR3 is 15 amino acids. This clonotype was sampled from a man in his 60s in good health. Sequenced: blood. The J gene is TRBJ1-2, the V gene TRBV5-1, with 9 bases that match TRBD1. CDR3 region: CASSSAGTGNYGYTF. CDR3 bases: TGCGCCAGCAGCTCAGCCGGGACAGGGAACTATGGCTACACCTTC.